The 21 T cell receptor beta chains below were found in one sample sequenced in a study of blood T cell repertoires in COVID-19 (dated by TCRdb to 2020 to 2021). The library was generated by the immunoSEQ multiplex PCR assay. TCRdb stores this immuneACCESS table with in-frame sequences only. Part of the clones is absent; in the studies checked, under half of the shortfall reflects unresolved V genes, and no reason is known for the rest. In this sample the table shows about 140,000 clones, 60% to 85% of which occur a single time. Approximately 2% of the sample comes from the top ten. Sequencing was performed on peripheral blood. The receptors were sampled from a woman aged 55-70 years with acute or convalescent COVID-19.

The rearrangement links TRBV28 to TRBJ1-1; the D gene is possibly TRBD1 (6 bases). Germline CDR1 is MDHEN and CDR2 is SYDVKM. This CDR3 has 15 amino acids. Trimming removed 5 bases from V and 1 base from J, with 14 bases in between. The CDR3 bases are TGTGCCAGCAGTCCCTACGGACAGAGGAACACTGAAGCTTTCTTT. It translates to CASSPYGQRNTEAFF.

The V gene is TRBV28, the J gene TRBJ1-6; D not resolved. From germline, CDR1 is MDHEN and CDR2 SYDVKM. V gave up 6 bases and J gave up 2 bases, with 14 bases separating them. CDR3 length: 16 amino acids. The CDR3 DNA follows: TGTGCCAGCAGAGACCTGGGGAGTCCCTATAATTCACCCCTCCACTTT. Protein product: CASRDLGSPYNSPLHF.

This chain uses TRBV18 with TRBJ2-1; 9 bases are a match to TRBD2. Per germline, CDR1 KGHSH and CDR2 LQKENI. This CDR3 has 18 residues. J was trimmed by 2 bases and V by 6 bases; bases with no gene match: 14. The CDR3 spells CASSRIRASGNPYNEQFF. The CDR3, as DNA: TGTGCCAGCTCTCGCATAAGGGCTAGCGGGAATCCCTACAATGAGCAGTTCTTC.

The rearrangement links TRBV5-1 to TRBJ2-7; the match to TRBD1 covers 7 bases. Germline V gives CDR1 SGHRS, CDR2 YFSETQ. V was clipped by 3 bases and J by 4 bases; unmatched bases: 10. CDR3 length equals 15 residues. CDR3 in amino acids: CASSWYGTAKYEQYF. The CDR3 DNA sequence: TGCGCCAGCAGCTGGTACGGGACAGCGAAGTACGAGCAGTACTTC.

Concerning this clone: Other nucleotide sequences from this sample produce the same CDR3. The chain uses TRBV19 and TRBJ2-5; D possibly corresponds to TRBD1 (5 bases). Germline CDR1 reads LNHDA; CDR2 reads SQIVND (reference sequence). The CDR3 consists of 14 residues. Trimming stripped 1 base from V and 4 bases from J, with 10 bases between. CDR3 region: CASSIVGQGETQYF. The DNA for the CDR3 is TGTGCCAGTAGTATAGTGGGCCAGGGAGAGACCCAGTACTTC.

This clone was counted a single time. In nucleotides, the CDR3 is TGCAGTGCTAGTCCCGCTACGCGGGAGTTTAGCTCCTACAATGAGCAGTTCTTC. Protein sequence: CSASPATREFSSYNEQFF. The chain combines TRBV20-1 with TRBJ2-1; 7 nucleotides match TRBD2. With V trimmed by 3 bases and J by 0 bases, 14 bases remained unmatched. There are 18 residues in the CDR3. Germline V gene sequence: CDR1 DFQATT, CDR2 SNEGSKA (reference sequence).

The V gene is TRBV11-3, the J gene TRBJ1-1; weak D call: TRBD1 (6 bases). The V gene's germline CDR1 is SGHNT and CDR2 YENEEA. The CDR3 totals 13 residues. Trimming shortened V by 5 bases and J by 4 bases, and 11 bases separated the two germline ends. CDR3 nucleotides: TGTGCCAGCAGCAAGGGGGGGATCACTGAAGCTTTCTTT. It yields the protein CASSKGGITEAFF. Filled out from reference TRBV11-3 and TRBJ1-1, the complete variable domain reads EAGVVQSPRYKIIEKKQPVAFWCNPISGHNTLYWYLQNLGQGPELLIRYENEEAVDDSQLPKDRFSAERLKGVDSTLKIQPAELGDSAVYLCASSKGGITEAFFGQGTRLTVV.

The chain is built from TRBV5-5 and TRBJ1-5; 11 bases map to TRBD1. The CDR3 extends over 16 amino acids. Trimming cost V 5 bases and J 7 bases; bases outside gene matches: 11. Germline V gene lookup returns CDR1 SGHKS and CDR2 YYEKEE (reference sequence). The CDR3 loop is CASSPGTGGPRQPQHF. CDR3 in DNA: TGTGCCAGCAGTCCCGGGACAGGGGGTCCACGGCAGCCCCAGCATTTT.

The chain has TRBV11-2 and TRBJ2-1; D is possibly TRBD2 (5 bases). Between the trimmed V and J ends, which lost 3 bases and 6 bases, there was a span of 15 bases. Germline assignment: CDR1 SGHAT and CDR2 FQNNGV. This CDR3 comprises 15 residues. The CDR3 protein is CASSLLALGTNEQFF. In nucleotides, the CDR3 is TGTGCCAGCAGCTTGTTAGCACTAGGTACCAATGAGCAGTTCTTC.

The chain recombines TRBV30 with TRBJ2-3; perhaps TRBD2 as D (5 bases). This CDR3 contains 16 residues. Germline V gives CDR1 GTSNPN, CDR2 SVGIG (reference sequence). Trimming left V 0 bases short and J 4 bases short, with 17 bases between. CDR3 protein: CAWSVSGSRLPDTQYF. DNA of the CDR3: TGTGCCTGGAGTGTAAGTGGGAGCCGTCTCCCAGATACGCAGTATTTT.

The V call is TRBV4-2, the J call TRBJ2-3; D may be TRBD2 (5 bases). The V end lost 4 bases, the J end lost 2 bases, and 19 bases lay between the germline ends. Per the germline V gene, CDR1 is LGHNA and CDR2 is YNFKEQ. CDR3 size: 17 residues. For the CDR3, the DNA is TGTGCCAGCAGCCCTAGCATGTTTGCGCTACTCACAGATACGCAGTATTTT. Translated: CASSPSMFALLTDTQYF.

The chain links TRBV27 to TRBJ2-2, with TRBD2 matching over 12 bases. The CDR3 contains 16 residues. The V segment lost 5 bases and the J segment 7 bases; nucleotides outside the gene matches: 8. The germline gives CDR1 MNHEY, CDR2 SMNVEV (reference sequence). The CDR3 coding sequence is TGTGCCAGCAGTGGACGACTAGCGGGGGTGGGCGGGGAGCTGTTTTTT. This codes for CASSGRLAGVGGELFF.

The J gene is TRBJ2-5, the V gene TRBV10-2; 10 bases match TRBD1. The CDR3 totals 15 residues. The germline CDR1 and CDR2 sequences are WSHSY and SAAADI. Trimming took 8 bases from V and 3 from J; bases not matched to a gene: 9. CDR3 loop: CASGRQGAVEETQYF. In DNA form, the CDR3 reads TGCGCCAGCGGGAGACAGGGGGCAGTGGAAGAGACCCAGTACTTC.

The CDR3 spells CASSPEAYSRGDSPLHF. In DNA form, the CDR3 reads TGTGCCAGCAGTCCCGAAGCATATAGCCGAGGTGATTCACCCCTCCACTTT. The V gene is TRBV27, the J gene TRBJ1-6; the D is unclear. The CDR3 is made up of 17 amino acids. Germline CDR1 reads MNHEY; CDR2 reads SMNVEV (reference sequence). Deletions cut 5 bases from V and 8 bases from J, with 22 bases between.

The CDR3 loop reads CSVGTSFTGELFF. The CDR3, as DNA: TGCAGCGTTGGGACTTCCTTCACCGGGGAGCTGTTTTTT. This chain uses TRBV29-1 with TRBJ2-2, with D perhaps TRBD2 (5 bases). V gave up 4 bases and J gave up 4 bases, with 10 bases separating them. The V gene's germline CDR1 is SQVTM and CDR2 ANQGSEA. The CDR3 is made up of 13 amino acids.

The gene calls are TRBV4-1 and TRBJ1-3; no definite D call. In germline, CDR1 is MGHRA, CDR2 YSYEKL. Trimming left V 0 bases short and J 0 bases short, with 6 bases between. This CDR3 has 15 residues. The CDR3 loop reads CASSQDRLSGNTIYF. Written as DNA, the CDR3 is TGCGCCAGCAGCCAAGACCGTCTCTCTGGAAACACCATATATTTT.

J is TRBJ1-1 and V is TRBV2; maybe TRBD1 (6 bases). Trimming removed 6 bases from V and 4 bases from J, with 12 bases in between. Per germline, CDR1 SNHLY and CDR2 FYNNEI. The CDR3 length is 13 residues. The CDR3, as DNA: TGTGCCAGCAGGGGGACACTTGGCACTGAAGCTTTCTTT. It is translated as CASRGTLGTEAFF.

This chain joins TRBV9 and TRBJ2-3; weak D call: TRBD2 (6 bases). Trimming removed 2 bases at V and 3 bases at J, with 10 bases between. The CDR3 runs to 14 residues. Germline assignment: CDR1 SGDLS and CDR2 YYNGEE. The CDR3 nucleotides read TGTGCCAGCAGCGTTAGCGGAGATACAGATACGCAGTATTTT. Translated, it gives CASSVSGDTDTQYF. Complete variable domain (other parts from reference TRBV9 and TRBJ2-3): DSGVTQTPKHLITATGQRVTLRCSPRSGDLSVYWYQQSLDQGLQFLIQYYNGEERAKGNILERFSAQQFPDLHSELNLSSLELGDSALYFCASSVSGDTDTQYFGPGTRLTVL.

The table lists this clone with a few counts. The J gene is TRBJ1-4, the V gene TRBV6-5, with D uncertain. Trimming shortened V by 0 bases and J by 6 bases, and 5 bases separated the two germline ends. This CDR3 has 13 residues. CDR1 and CDR2 from the germline V gene are MNHEY and SVGAGI. DNA of the CDR3: TGTGCCAGCAGTTACTCCACAGATGAAAAACTGTTTTTT. Its translation is CASSYSTDEKLFF.

This chain uses TRBV28 with TRBJ2-3; weak D call: TRBD2 (5 bases). Germline CDR1 is MDHEN and CDR2 is SYDVKM. The CDR3 spans 14 residues. The ends were cut back, 5 bases at V and 11 bases at J, with 20 bases in the middle. The CDR3 loop is CASSDTLYRDGQYF. CDR3 nucleotides: TGTGCCAGCAGTGATACCCTTTACCGGGATGGGCAGTATTTT.

This chain joins TRBV7-3 and TRBJ2-7, with TRBD1 matching 11 bases. The V and J ends lost 3 bases and 4 bases, in that order; junction bases with no gene match: 8. In germline, CDR1 is SGHTA, CDR2 FQGTGA. The CDR3 runs to 16 residues. Here the CDR3 DNA reads TGTGCCAGCAGCTTTACCGGGACAGGGGGTATGTACGAGCAGTACTTC. Amino acid sequence: CASSFTGTGGMYEQYF.